What follows describes a single TCR beta chain. Clones were sequenced by immunoSEQ multiplex PCR, and TCRdb holds only the in-frame ones, with some missing. The repertoire holds over 100,000 clones, with roughly 84% as singletons. Germline V gene lookup returns CDR1 LNHDA and CDR2 SQIVND (reference sequence). Trimming left V 6 bases short and J 5 bases short, with 14 bases between. CDR3 length: 15 residues. The data were taken from a study of control samples from healthy donors and cancer patients. The TCR comes from a man between 45 and 60 years old in good health. The sequenced sample was blood. This chain connects TRBV19 to TRBJ1-6, with D possibly TRBD1 on 5 matching bases. DNA of the CDR3: TGTGCCAGTAGCATCGCGGACACAAATAATTCACCCCTCCACTTT. This sequence encodes CASSIADTNNSPLHF.